The 2 T cell receptor beta chains listed next were all sequenced from one sample in a study of CD8 T cells in Susac syndrome. It was with random hexamers that about 0.45 to 1 ug RNA was reverse transcribed. TCRdb recomputed calls from the immunoSEQ multiplex PCR reads with MiXCR, one row per CDR3 protein. The sample contains around 180,000 distinct CDR3 sequences, under 95% of which appear only once. Sequencing was performed on CD4+ T cells from PBMCs. These TCRs come from a human donor with Susac syndrome.

The rearrangement links TRBV20-1 to TRBJ2-5, with D perhaps being TRBD1 or TRBD2 (8 bases each). Germline V lookup: CDR1 DFQATT, CDR2 SNEGSKA (reference sequence). The V and J ends lost 0 bases and 7 bases respectively, with 24 bases between them. The CDR3 contains 17 residues. The CDR3 region has the DNA TGCAGTGCTAGAGATCCCCACTCGGGGGGGACAGGCGGGACCCAGTACTTC. It encodes CSARDPHSGGTGGTQYF.

The CDR3 bases are TGTGCCAGCAGCCGGGACAGGGAAGCTTTCTTT. As protein: CASSRDREAFF. The gene calls are TRBV7-9 and TRBJ1-1; 8 bases line up with TRBD1. Germline CDR1 and CDR2: SEHNR and FQNEAQ (reference sequence). This CDR3 spans 11 amino acids. V dropped 5 bases and J dropped 8; count of bases not matched to a gene: 1.